This TCR beta chain emerged from a study of cytomegalovirus exposure and HLA in healthy donors. Study as a whole: The early release's HLA-typed donors yielded tens of millions of unique TCRs.

Both 60 Vbeta primers and 13 Jbeta primers went into the PCR. Produced via immunoSEQ multiplex PCR; TCRdb's table is partial and in-frame only. The sample carries 100,000 to 150,000 clones, around three quarters recorded once. The V end lost 7 bases, the J end lost 0 bases, and 17 bases lay between the germline ends. Germline V gene sequence: CDR1 MNHNY, CDR2 SVGAGI (reference sequence). The CDR3 extends over 16 amino acids. The chain employs TRBV6-6 and TRBJ2-3; perhaps TRBD2 as D (6 bases). The sample comprised PBMCs. The origin of this receptor is a woman in her forties in good health and CMV-seropositive. The chain's CDR3 is CASNRNGGTSTDTQYF. The CDR3 DNA reads TGTGCCAGCAACCGGAATGGCGGGACTAGCACAGATACGCAGTATTTT.